The 5 T cell receptor beta chains listed next were all sequenced from one sample in a study of T-cell reconstitution after alpha-beta-depleted transplantation in children. Unique molecular identifiers were used in preparing the TCRbeta library. In TCRdb, the PCR reads were re-called with MiXCR into one record per CDR3 protein. The repertoire includes about 600,000 distinct CDR3 sequences, about 23% of them detected once, and 13% to 15% sits in the top ten. The source was PBMCs, mostly from graft donor cells, collected 360 days after TCRalphabeta/CD19-depleted stem cell transplant. The receptors stem from a boy less than two years old who had a stem cell transplant for acute myeloid leukemia, so the T cells may come from the graft donor.

This clonotype has a count of ten or more. The chain joins TRBV12-3 or TRBV12-4 to TRBJ2-3; D not certain. V was clipped by 6 bases and J by 2 bases, with 18 bases between them. This CDR3 contains 16 residues. This CDR3 reads CASSPGNLIITDTQYF. The DNA of the CDR3 is TGTGCCAGCAGCCCCGGAAACCTCATAATCACAGATACGCAGTATTTT.

The chain employs TRBV7-9 and TRBJ1-1; tentative D call: TRBD1 (5 bases). V was trimmed by 7 bases and J by 4 bases, leaving 13 bases between them. From germline, CDR1 is SEHNR and CDR2 FQNEAQ (reference sequence). This CDR3 contains 13 residues. The CDR3: CASNQPGGTEAFF. In nucleotides, the CDR3 is TGTGCCAGCAACCAGCCCGGGGGCACTGAAGCTTTCTTT.

The chain couples TRBV7-6 to TRBJ1-2; D is undetermined. This CDR3 has 12 amino acids. V lost 5 bases to trimming and J lost 1 base, with 5 bases between them. Germline V lookup: CDR1 SGHVS, CDR2 FNYEAQ. CDR3 DNA sequence: TGTGCCAGCAGCCCTGATAACTATGGCTACACCTTC. This translates into CASSPDNYGYTF.

This clonotype was seen at least ten times. The chain combines TRBV29-1 with TRBJ2-7; D gene uncertain. Trimming cost V 0 bases and J 2 bases, with 11 bases left between them. This CDR3 has 14 residues. The germline gives CDR1 SQVTM, CDR2 ANQGSEA. In DNA form, the CDR3 reads TGCAGCGTTGAAGATCGGAGCAGGCCCTACGAGCAGTACTTC. It yields the protein CSVEDRSRPYEQYF.

The chain couples TRBV3-1 to TRBJ2-5; no clear D gene. Trimming took off 8 bases at V and 2 bases at J, with 9 bases between the two ends. Looked up from germline, CDR1 is LGHDT and CDR2 is YNNKEL (reference sequence). The CDR3 is made up of 12 amino acids. The CDR3 protein is CASREQQETQYF. The CDR3 DNA reads TGTGCCAGCCGAGAACAGCAAGAGACCCAGTACTTC.